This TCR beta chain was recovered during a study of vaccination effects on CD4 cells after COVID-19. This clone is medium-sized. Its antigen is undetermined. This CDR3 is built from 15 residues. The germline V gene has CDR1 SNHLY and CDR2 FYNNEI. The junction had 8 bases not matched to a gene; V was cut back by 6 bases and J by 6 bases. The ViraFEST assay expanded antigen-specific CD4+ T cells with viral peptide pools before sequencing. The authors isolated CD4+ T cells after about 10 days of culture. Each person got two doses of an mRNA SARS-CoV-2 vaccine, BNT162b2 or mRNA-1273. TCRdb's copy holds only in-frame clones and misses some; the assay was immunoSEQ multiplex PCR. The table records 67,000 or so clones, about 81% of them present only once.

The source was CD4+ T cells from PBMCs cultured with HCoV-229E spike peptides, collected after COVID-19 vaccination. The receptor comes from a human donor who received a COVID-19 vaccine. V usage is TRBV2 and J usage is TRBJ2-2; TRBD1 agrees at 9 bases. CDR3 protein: CASRLSTGGSGELFF. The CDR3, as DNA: TGTGCCAGCAGACTCTCGACAGGGGGGTCCGGGGAGCTGTTTTTT.